What follows are 25 T cell receptor beta chains derived from one specimen sequenced in a study of cytomegalovirus exposure and HLA in healthy donors. PCR involved 60 Vbeta and 13 Jbeta primers. Generated by immunoSEQ multiplex PCR, the TCRdb table keeps only in-frame clones and is missing some. The table lists around 70,000 clones, about 66% of them singletons. The sequencing input was PBMCs. The receptors here all came from a man aged 55 to 69 in good health and CMV-seropositive.

The rearrangement links TRBV4-1 to TRBJ1-6, with no clear D. Trimming pared 5 bases from V and 6 bases from J, leaving 8 bases between. Germline loops: CDR1 MGHRA, CDR2 YSYEKL. This CDR3 has 13 amino acids. CDR3 sequence: CASSTTSNSPLHF. CDR3 sequence (DNA): TGCGCCAGCAGCACTACCAGTAATTCACCCCTCCACTTT.

J is TRBJ2-5 and V is TRBV10-2, with no clear D. Between the trimmed V and J ends, which lost 8 bases and 3 bases, there was a span of 10 bases. This CDR3 has 12 amino acids. CDR1 is WSHSY, CDR2 SAAADI, per germline. The CDR3 sequence is CASQLAEETQYF. The CDR3 nucleotides are TGCGCCAGCCAACTGGCGGAAGAGACCCAGTACTTC.

V gene TRBV18 combines with J gene TRBJ1-1; unclear D gene. CDR1 KGHSH and CDR2 LQKENI come from the germline V gene. The length of the CDR3 is 13 residues. With 0 bases removed from V and 5 bases from J, the gap between germline ends came to 7 bases. The CDR3 DNA reads TGTGCCAGCTCACCACCAGGCGGGACTGAAGCTTTCTTT. Translated: CASSPPGGTEAFF.

A few counts support this clone. This chain uses TRBV19 with TRBJ1-2; 11 nucleotides agree with TRBD1. With V trimmed by 7 bases and J by 4 bases, 14 bases remained unmatched. Germline assignment: CDR1 LNHDA and CDR2 SQIVND (reference sequence). CDR3 length: 17 residues. The CDR3 region is CASTEWTGGASRYGYTF. The CDR3, as DNA: TGTGCCAGTACGGAGTGGACAGGGGGCGCCTCACGCTATGGCTACACCTTC.

V usage is TRBV6-5 and J usage is TRBJ2-7, with 7 bases matching TRBD2. The junction had 15 bases not matched to a gene; V was cut back by 8 bases and J by 5 bases. The CDR3 has 15 amino acids. CDR1 is MNHEY and CDR2 is SVGAGI in the germline V gene. CDR3 nucleotides: TGTGCCAGCGGCCCTTTGCGGGAGTGGTGGAACGAGCAGTACTTC. Amino acid sequence: CASGPLREWWNEQYF.

The rearrangement links TRBV6-5 to TRBJ1-1, with TRBD1 as a possible D gene (5 bases). The CDR3 is 15 residues long. CDR1 is MNHEY and CDR2 is SVGAGI in the germline V gene. V was pared by 0 bases and J by 0 bases, with 8 bases between. The chain's CDR3 is CASSYSSGLNTEAFF. Written as DNA, the CDR3 is TGTGCCAGCAGTTACTCGTCAGGGCTGAACACTGAAGCTTTCTTT.

The chain links TRBV5-1 to TRBJ1-4, with 9 positions matching TRBD1. V lost 5 bases and J lost 8; bases outside the gene matches: 4. Germline-derived CDR1 and CDR2 are SGHRS and YFSETQ. The CDR3 sequence is 13 residues long. CDR3 DNA sequence: TGCGCCAGCAGAAGGACAGGGGACGAAAAACTGTTTTTT. Translating it yields CASRRTGDEKLFF.

The chain employs TRBV13 and TRBJ2-7; D might be TRBD2 (6 bases). Between the trimmed V and J ends, which lost 1 base and 3 bases, there was a span of 10 bases. The CDR3 runs 14 residues. Germline V gene lookup returns CDR1 PRHDT and CDR2 FYEKMQ (reference sequence). CDR3 sequence: CASSLDRGGYEQYF. The CDR3 coding sequence is TGTGCCAGCAGCTTAGATCGGGGAGGCTACGAGCAGTACTTC.

This clone was seen once. This chain connects TRBV5-5 to TRBJ1-2; TRBD1 aligns across 9 bases. V lost 5 bases and J lost 7; bases outside the gene matches: 9. Germline assignment: CDR1 SGHKS and CDR2 YYEKEE (reference sequence). CDR3 size: 14 residues. Here the CDR3 DNA reads TGTGCCAGCAGATCGGACAGGGGAAGTTTTGGCTACACCTTC. This codes for CASRSDRGSFGYTF. The whole variable domain, remainder taken from reference TRBV5-5 and TRBJ1-2, is DAGVTQSPTHLIKTRGQQVTLRCSPISGHKSVSWYQQVLGQGPQFIFQYYEKEERGRGNFPDRFSARQFPNYSSELNVNALLLGDSALYLCASRSDRGSFGYTFGSGTRLTVV.

In its sample, this clone was seen a few times. The CDR3 spells CASSIWDIPGELFF. The CDR3 DNA reads as TGCGCCAGCAGCATCTGGGACATCCCCGGGGAGCTGTTTTTT. The chain uses TRBV5-1 and TRBJ2-2, with D perhaps TRBD1 (6 bases). Per germline, CDR1 SGHRS and CDR2 YFSETQ. The CDR3 loop spans 14 amino acids. V was trimmed by 4 bases and J by 6 bases, leaving 13 bases between them. Combining the CDR3 with reference TRBV5-1 and TRBJ2-2 gives the whole variable domain KAGVTQTPRYLIKTRGQQVTLSCSPISGHRSVSWYQQTPGQGLQFLFEYFSETQRNKGNFPGRFSGRQFSNSRSEMNVSTLELGDSALYLCASSIWDIPGELFFGEGSRLTVL.

This clone was observed a handful of times. The chain employs TRBV2 and TRBJ1-3; D is undetermined. The V gene lost 7 bases and the J gene lost 2 bases, with 9 bases spanning the gap. There are 13 residues in the CDR3. CDR1 SNHLY and CDR2 FYNNEI come from the germline V gene. As DNA, the CDR3 is TGTGCCAGCACAGGTCAGACTGGAAACACCATATATTTT. Amino acid sequence: CASTGQTGNTIYF.

This clone was counted between two and nine times. The chain links TRBV7-8 to TRBJ2-5, with TRBD2 matching 12 bases. The germline CDR1 and CDR2 sequences are SGHVS and FQNEAQ. V shed 2 bases and J 4 bases; nucleotides not matched to a gene: 5. The CDR3 consists of 16 residues. The CDR3, as DNA: TGTGCCAGCAGCTTATTCCTAGCGGGAGGGGGAGAGACCCAGTACTTC. Translated: CASSLFLAGGGETQYF.

The chain couples TRBV15 to TRBJ2-3, with 7 bases fitting TRBD2. V was clipped by 6 bases and J by 4 bases; unmatched bases: 4. The CDR3 runs to 13 residues. CDR1 and CDR2 (germline): LNHNV, YYDKDF (reference sequence). CDR3 in DNA: TGTGCCACCAGGGCTACTAGCGCAGATACGCAGTATTTT. This gives the protein CATRATSADTQYF.

This sequence joins TRBV4-2 and TRBJ2-2; unclear D gene. The CDR3 sequence is 14 residues long. The germline CDR1 and CDR2 sequences are LGHNA and YNFKEQ. The CDR3: CASSPRQNTGELFF. The CDR3 coding sequence is TGTGCTTCCAGCCCAAGACAAAACACCGGGGAGCTGTTTTTT.

This sequence joins TRBV7-9 and TRBJ2-3; 7 bases agree with TRBD2. The CDR3 runs to 16 residues. CDR1 and CDR2 from the germline V gene are SEHNR and FQNEAQ (reference sequence). V was pared by 5 bases and J by 4 bases, with 12 bases of the junction left unmatched. CDR3 protein: CASSHPGRAYADTQYF. The CDR3 bases are TGTGCCAGCAGCCATCCGGGGAGGGCGTACGCAGATACGCAGTATTTT.

V and J are TRBV28 and TRBJ2-1; tentatively, D is TRBD1 (5 bases). CDR3 length equals 17 residues. The V gene's germline CDR1 is MDHEN and CDR2 SYDVKM. The germline V and J ends were trimmed by 0 bases and 5 bases, with 17 bases remaining between them. CDR3 nucleotides: TGTGCCAGCAGTTTATGGGGGCAACCCGAGGCCAACAATGAGCAGTTCTTC. Translating it yields CASSLWGQPEANNEQFF.

The chain links TRBV10-1 to TRBJ1-2, with a weak D call TRBD1 (6 bases). The germline V and J ends were trimmed by 8 bases and 7 bases, with 17 bases remaining between them. Germline V gene data show CDR1 as WNHNN and CDR2 as SYGVQD (reference sequence). This CDR3 contains 13 residues. CDR3 bases: TGCGCCAGCCATTCAGGGGTTCTCAGTGGCTACACCTTC. As protein: CASHSGVLSGYTF.

The chain's CDR3 is CASSLTGGQETQYF. In DNA form, the CDR3 reads TGCGCCAGCAGCTTAACAGGGGGCCAAGAGACCCAGTACTTC. This chain joins TRBV5-1 and TRBJ2-5, with TRBD1 matching over 8 bases. Losses at the gene ends were 2 bases for V and 1 base for J; bases not matched to a gene: 1. The CDR3 length is 14 residues. The germline V gene encodes CDR1 SGHRS and CDR2 YFSETQ.

J is TRBJ2-3 and V is TRBV11-3; no firm D call. CDR3 size: 13 residues. Trimming pared 1 base from V and 4 bases from J, leaving 6 bases between. The germline CDR1 and CDR2 sequences are SGHNT and YENEEA. CDR3 in amino acids: CASSLARADTQYF. CDR3 in DNA: TGTGCCAGCAGCTTAGCCCGAGCAGATACGCAGTATTTT.

The chain has TRBV5-1 and TRBJ2-2; D is perhaps TRBD2 (5 bases). The V end was cut by 3 bases, the J end by 5 bases, with 17 bases between. The CDR3 is made up of 16 amino acids. Per the germline V gene, CDR1 is SGHRS and CDR2 is YFSETQ. Here the CDR3 reads CASSSLDMGGTGELFF. The CDR3 bases are TGCGCCAGCAGCTCCCTTGATATGGGCGGGACCGGGGAGCTGTTTTTT.

For this clone: A read error may produce the germline difference seen at one junction end. The CDR3 here is CASSLLAGSSEQYF. CDR3 nucleotides: TGTGCCAGCAGCTTACTAGCGGGATCCTCCGAGCAGTACTTC. This rearrangement joins TRBV7-3 to TRBJ2-5; 9 bases fit TRBD2. Judging by the DNA end, TRBJ2-7 fits better; the J call may be wrong. Germline V gene sequence: CDR1 SGHTA, CDR2 FQGTGA. CDR3 length equals 14 residues.

This chain links TRBV4-3 with TRBJ1-4; 8 bases align to TRBD1. The CDR3 runs 16 residues. V was pared by 0 bases and J by 7 bases, with 7 bases of the junction left unmatched. CDR1 and CDR2 (germline): LGHNA, YSLEER. CDR3 nucleotide sequence: TGCGCCAGCAGCCAAGATGGAACAGGGGGTACTGAAAAACTGTTTTTT. Protein: CASSQDGTGGTEKLFF.

The genes are TRBV6-1 and TRBJ2-7; 12 bases map to TRBD1. CDR3 length: 15 residues. Germline values: CDR1 MNHNS, CDR2 SASEGT. V was pared by 8 bases and J by 4 bases, with 9 bases of the junction left unmatched. The CDR3 coding sequence is TGTGCCAGCTTACTGGGACAGGGGGCTAGATACGAGCAGTACTTC. Its protein is CASLLGQGARYEQYF.

This chain links TRBV10-3 with TRBJ1-4; D might be TRBD1 (5 bases). This CDR3 spans 18 amino acids. Trimming removed 0 bases at V and 7 bases at J, with 21 bases between. Germline V lookup: CDR1 ENHRY, CDR2 SYGVKD. The CDR3 here is CAISESTGQGRRSEKLFF. The CDR3 DNA is TGTGCCATCAGTGAGTCGACTGGCCAGGGCCGCAGGAGTGAAAAACTGTTTTTT.

The chain is built from TRBV2 and TRBJ2-7, with 7 bases fitting TRBD2. CDR1 is SNHLY, CDR2 FYNNEI, per germline. CDR3 size: 17 residues. V was clipped by 3 bases and J by 0 bases; unmatched bases: 11. CDR3 protein: CASSDSPVGGSSYEQYF. Written as DNA, the CDR3 is TGTGCCAGCAGTGATTCTCCGGTTGGCGGGAGCTCCTACGAGCAGTACTTC.